This T cell receptor (beta chain) is from a study of T cell responses to AZD1222 COVID-19 vaccine. Overall study findings and caveats: It should be noted that donors were predominantly white British and more often female, and clonal diversity was possibly underestimated.

Profiling relied on immunoSEQ multiplex PCR, and the TCRdb table lists in-frame clones only, not all of them. The sample shows 100,000 to 140,000 clones, around 90% of them seen only once. From germline, CDR1 is MNHEY and CDR2 SVGAGI. The CDR3 covers 13 residues. V was clipped by 8 bases and J by 4 bases; unmatched bases: 4. With regard to this clone: Its antigen is unidentified.

Sequenced here: peripheral blood, sampled 28 days after the second AZD1222 dose. This sequence originates from an adult who received the AZD1222 COVID-19 vaccine. The genes are TRBV6-5 and TRBJ2-7; 11 bases line up with TRBD1. This CDR3 reads CASGTGGIYEQYF. The CDR3 DNA sequence: TGTGCCAGCGGGACAGGGGGGATTTACGAGCAGTACTTC.